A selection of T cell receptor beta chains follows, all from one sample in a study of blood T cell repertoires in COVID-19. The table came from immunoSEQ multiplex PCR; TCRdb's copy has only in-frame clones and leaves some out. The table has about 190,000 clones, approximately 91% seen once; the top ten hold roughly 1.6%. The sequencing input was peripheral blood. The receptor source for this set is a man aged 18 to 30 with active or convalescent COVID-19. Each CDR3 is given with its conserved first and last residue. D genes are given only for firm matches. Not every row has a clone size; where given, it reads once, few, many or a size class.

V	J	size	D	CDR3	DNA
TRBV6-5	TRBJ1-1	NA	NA	CASSYGRNTEAFF	TGTGCCAGCAGTTACGGGCGGAACACTGAAGCTTTCTTT
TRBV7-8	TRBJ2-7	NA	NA	CASSPGSVPHEQYF	TGTGCCAGCAGCCCCGGGTCCGTTCCCCACGAGCAGTACTTC
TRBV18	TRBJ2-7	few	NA	CASSRDRYEQYF	TGTGCCAGCTCACGCGACAGGTACGAGCAGTACTTC
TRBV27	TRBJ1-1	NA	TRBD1	CASSSTGLMNTEAFF	TGTGCCAGCAGTTCGACAGGGCTCATGAACACTGAAGCTTTCTTT
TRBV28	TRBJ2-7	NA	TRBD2	CASSLGTSGSYEQYF	TGTGCCAGCAGTTTAGGGACTAGCGGGAGCTACGAGCAGTACTTC
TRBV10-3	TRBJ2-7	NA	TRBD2	CAIRRTSGGISYEQYF	TGTGCCATCAGAAGGACTAGCGGGGGGATTTCCTACGAGCAGTACTTC
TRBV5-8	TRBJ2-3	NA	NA	CASSYRQAKDTQYF	TGTGCCAGCAGCTACCGACAGGCGAAAGATACGCAGTATTTT
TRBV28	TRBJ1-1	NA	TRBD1	CASSSGTGDAFF	TGTGCCAGCAGTTCCGGGACAGGGGACGCTTTCTTT
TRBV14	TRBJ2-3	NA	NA	CASSRSGLSLNTQYF	TGTGCCAGCAGCCGAAGTGGACTCTCCCTGAATACGCAGTATTTT
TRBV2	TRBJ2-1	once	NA	CASSVLLRNEQFF	TGTGCCAGCAGCGTTCTCCTTCGGAATGAGCAGTTCTTC
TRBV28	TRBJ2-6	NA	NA	CASSEDLYSGANVLTF	TGTGCCAGCAGCGAGGACTTGTACTCTGGGGCCAACGTCCTGACTTTC
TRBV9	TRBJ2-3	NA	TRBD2	CASSVDSGGWDTQYF	TGTGCCAGCAGCGTAGATAGCGGGGGGTGGGATACGCAGTATTTT
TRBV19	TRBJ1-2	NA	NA	CASSIDIGTGYGYTF	TGTGCCAGTAGTATAGATATCGGGACTGGCTATGGCTACACCTTC
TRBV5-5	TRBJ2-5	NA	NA	CASSLDRPQGTQYF	TGTGCCAGCAGCTTGGACAGGCCCCAAGGGACCCAGTACTTC
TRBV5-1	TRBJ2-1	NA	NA	CASSAGANEQFF	TGCGCCAGCTCCGCGGGGGCCAATGAGCAGTTCTTC
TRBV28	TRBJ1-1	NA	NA	CASSLFQGRVSDTEAFF	TGTGCCAGCAGTTTATTTCAGGGTCGGGTTTCGGACACTGAAGCTTTCTTT
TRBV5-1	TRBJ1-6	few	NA	CASSLAGRSPLHF	TGCGCCAGCAGCTTGGCCGGGAGATCACCCCTCCACTTT
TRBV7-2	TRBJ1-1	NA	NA	CASSLMQGFTEAFF	TGTGCCAGCAGCTTGATGCAGGGGTTCACTGAAGCTTTCTTT
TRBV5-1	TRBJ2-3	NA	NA	CASSFPQITDTQYF	TGCGCCAGCAGCTTCCCACAGATCACAGATACGCAGTATTTT
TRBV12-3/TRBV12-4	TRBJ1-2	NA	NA	CASSLNYGYTF	TGTGCCAGCAGCCTAAACTATGGCTACACCTTC
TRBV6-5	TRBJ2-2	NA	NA	CASTAGTNTGELFF	TGTGCCAGCACGGCAGGGACGAACACCGGGGAGCTGTTTTTT
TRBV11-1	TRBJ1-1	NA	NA	CASSYNRVRTEAFF	TGTGCCAGCAGCTACAACAGGGTTCGAACTGAAGCTTTCTTT
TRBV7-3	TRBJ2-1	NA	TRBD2	CASSETSGSYNEQFF	TGTGCCAGCAGCGAAACTAGCGGGAGTTACAATGAGCAGTTCTTC
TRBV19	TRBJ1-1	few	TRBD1	CASSTAPNRGPNTEAFF	TGTGCCAGTAGTACCGCACCTAACAGGGGGCCGAACACTGAAGCTTTCTTT
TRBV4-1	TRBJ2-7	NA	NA	CASSQDRGEQYF	TGCGCCAGCAGCCAAGATAGGGGAGAGCAGTACTTC
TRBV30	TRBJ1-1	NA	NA	CAWNSLLGGVRAFF	TGTGCCTGGAACTCCCTTTTGGGCGGGGTTCGAGCTTTCTTT
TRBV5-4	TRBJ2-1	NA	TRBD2	CASSPPQTSGRGYNEQFF	TGTGCCAGCAGCCCACCCCAGACTAGCGGGAGAGGGTACAATGAGCAGTTCTTC
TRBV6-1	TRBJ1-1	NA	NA	CASSEGRHQNTEAFF	TGTGCCAGCAGTGAAGGAAGACATCAGAACACTGAAGCTTTCTTT
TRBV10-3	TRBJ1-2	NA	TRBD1	CAISETGEYYGYTF	TGTGCCATCAGTGAGACAGGGGAGTACTATGGCTACACCTTC
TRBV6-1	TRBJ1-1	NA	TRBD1	CASSELSRGHRSTEAFF	TGTGCCAGCAGTGAACTGTCCAGGGGGCATCGGTCCACTGAAGCTTTCTTT
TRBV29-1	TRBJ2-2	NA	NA	CSVETATGELFF	TGCAGCGTTGAAACTGCCACCGGGGAGCTGTTTTTT
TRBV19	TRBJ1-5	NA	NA	CASSIAGHSNQPQHF	TGTGCCAGTAGTATAGCCGGACATAGCAATCAGCCCCAGCATTTT
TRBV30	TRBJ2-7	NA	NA	CAWSQARGHEYYEQYF	TGTGCCTGGAGTCAAGCCAGGGGTCACGAATACTACGAGCAGTACTTC
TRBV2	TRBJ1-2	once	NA	CASSEYPRGGGYGYTF	TGTGCCAGCAGTGAATATCCTAGGGGGGGCGGGTATGGCTACACCTTC
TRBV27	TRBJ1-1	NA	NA	CASSWGGGGTEAFF	TGTGCCAGCAGTTGGGGGGGAGGGGGAACTGAAGCTTTCTTT
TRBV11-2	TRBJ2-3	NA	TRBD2	CASSPRLASGTDTQYF	TGTGCCAGCAGCCCACGACTAGCGTCGGGAACAGATACGCAGTATTTT
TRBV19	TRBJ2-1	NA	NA	CASSTLGGPGNEQFF	TGTGCCAGTAGTACCCTTGGCGGGCCAGGTAATGAGCAGTTCTTC
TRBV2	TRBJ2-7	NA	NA	CASRTGALDEQYF	TGTGCCAGCAGAACGGGAGCATTAGACGAGCAGTACTTC
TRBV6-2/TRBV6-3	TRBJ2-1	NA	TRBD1	CASSTRQGAYNEQFF	TGTGCCAGCAGTACCCGACAGGGGGCCTACAATGAGCAGTTCTTC
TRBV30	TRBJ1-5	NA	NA	CAWSSYTGSIGGISNQPQHF	TGTGCCTGGAGTTCATACACCGGGAGTATTGGGGGGATAAGCAATCAGCCCCAGCATTTT
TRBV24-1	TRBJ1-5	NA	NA	CATSDQVSNQPQHF	TGTGCCACCAGTGATCAGGTAAGCAATCAGCCCCAGCATTTT
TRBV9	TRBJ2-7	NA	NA	CASSVGGTPSYEQYF	TGTGCCAGCAGCGTAGGCGGGACTCCCTCCTACGAGCAGTACTTC
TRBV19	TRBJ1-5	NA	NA	CASSMDLSNQPQHF	TGTGCCAGTAGTATGGACTTATCCAATCAGCCCCAGCATTTT
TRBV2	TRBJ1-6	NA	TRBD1	CASRTGDRGLSSPLHF	TGTGCCAGCAGGACCGGAGACAGGGGGCTAAGTTCACCCCTCCACTTT
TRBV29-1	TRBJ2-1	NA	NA	CSVKGRGYEQFF	TGCAGCGTTAAGGGTCGGGGATATGAGCAGTTCTTC
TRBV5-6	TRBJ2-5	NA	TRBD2	CASSGRVKETQYF	TGTGCCAGCAGCGGGAGGGTAAAAGAGACCCAGTACTTC
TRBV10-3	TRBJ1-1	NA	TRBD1	CAIRETGANTEAFF	TGTGCCATCAGGGAGACAGGGGCGAACACTGAAGCTTTCTTT
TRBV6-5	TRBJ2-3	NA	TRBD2	CASSSGREVTDTQYF	TGTGCCAGCAGTTCCGGGCGGGAGGTCACAGATACGCAGTATTTT
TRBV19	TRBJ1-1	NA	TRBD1	CASSILGQENTEAFF	TGTGCCAGTAGTATCTTGGGACAGGAGAACACTGAAGCTTTCTTT
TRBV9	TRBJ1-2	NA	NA	CASSPRGGVSGYTF	TGTGCCAGCAGCCCCCGAGGCGGGGTTTCTGGCTACACCTTC
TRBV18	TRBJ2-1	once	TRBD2	CASSRGVGSGVSYNEQFF	TGTGCCAGCTCACGGGGGGTTGGAAGCGGGGTCTCCTACAATGAGCAGTTCTTC